This T cell receptor (beta chain) was sequenced for a study of T-cell memory formation after mild COVID-19 (dated by TCRdb to about 2021). For context, the study as a whole: TCR sequence clusters from the two donors were largely donor specific. In two donors, T-cell clones that expanded and contracted after mild COVID-19 were followed by sequencing TCRalpha and TCRbeta repertoires longitudinally. Two young, previously healthy adult volunteers made up the cohort, one male and one female.

General study outcomes and caveats: Contracting CD4+ clones appeared mostly in the CM and EM memory subsets, whereas CD8+ clones were enriched in EMRA. SARS-CoV-2 specificity of the second-wave clones peaking on day 37 was not confirmed. Only two mild cases were covered by the study, and larger cohorts that include severe cases with pre-infection samples were considered necessary. From day 15 to 85, contracting clones showed balanced CD4/CD8 phenotypes, whereas a second wave of clones that expanded from day 15 to 37 leaned towards CD4+. Some responding clones were detected in pre-infection memory, suggesting pre-existing cross-reactive memory T cells joined the SARS-CoV-2 response.

For CDR1 and CDR2, the germline V gene (reference sequence) lists SEHNR and FQNEAQ. From the cysteine through the phenylalanine, the CDR3 covers 16 amino acids. CDR3 DNA only is kept here, 48 bases in frame from base 1. V lost 2 bases and J lost 4 bases; the stretch between them is 17 bases long. TCRdb records Illumina NovaSeq 6000 as the sequencer. Using 5'RACE with constant-segment primers, TCRalpha and TCRbeta cDNA libraries were constructed, with sample barcodes and unique molecular identifiers added in the process. RNA was extracted from every sample with Trizol reagent. Amplification of the libraries took two PCR steps, and the second step added a second sample barcode plus Illumina TruSeq adapters. Sequencing of libraries was performed on an Illumina NovaSeq with 2 x 150 bp paired-end reads. The original methods were these. Reads were demultiplexed and collapsed into UMI-guided consensus sequences with migec v1.2.7. Using mixcr v2.1.11, UMI consensuses were aligned to TRA and TRB V and J templates and then assembled into clonotypes. Expanded or contracted clonotypes were those called significant by both edgeR and NoisET, with noise models trained on biological replicates. For edgeR calls, the thresholds were a false discovery rate-adjusted p below 0.01 and a log2 fold-change of 1. As an exploratory analysis of dynamics, max-normalized trajectories of the 1000 most abundant clonotypes were examined with PCA combined with hierarchical clustering. The CD4 or CD8 phenotype of responding clones was assigned using the separately sequenced CD4+ and CD8+ repertoires. TCRdb reprocessed the public reads (quality trimming at Q25 with fastp, clone calling with MiXCR) and kept in-frame beta chains. Rows matching on CDR3 protein sequence are summarized as one entry with the most common DNA and genes. These V and J calls derive from TCRdb rather than the authors' analysis. The sample table shows roughly 340,000 distinct CDR3 sequences, and 20% to 25% are seen once. The ten most abundant clones make up around 23% of the sample.

This clonotype was seen more than once but under ten times. Its specific antigen is unknown. The record has no base qualities; no much larger clone is one base away. PBMCs were isolated by Ficoll-Paque density gradient centrifugation. The sequenced material came from PBMCs or a T cell subset sorted from them (not recorded which). The clonotype comes from a man between 18 and 35 years old who had mild COVID-19 (a few samples of this study predate the infection). The sample titles of this study are shuffled in the database, so cell type and time point are left out; the donor was told from shared clones. Recombination connected TRBV7-9 to TRBJ1-1; tentative D gene TRBD1, with 5 bases matching. The CDR3 region: CASSLPPGGQGTEAFF. The sequence in DNA is TGTGCCAGCAGCTTACCTCCGGGTGGCCAGGGCACTGAAGCTTTCTTT. Reference TRBV7-9 and TRBJ1-1 genes cover what lies past the CDR3, so the full variable domain is DTGVSQNPRHKITKRGQNVTFRCDPISEHNRLYWYRQTLGQGPEFLTYFQNEAQLEKSRLLSDRFSAERPKGSFSTLEIQRTEQGDSAMYLCASSLPPGGQGTEAFFGQGTRLTVV.